The 14 T cell receptor beta chains below all came from one sample that was sequenced in a study of patients and donors after allogeneic stem cell transplantation. TCRdb called the RT-PCR reads again in MiXCR, with one record for every CDR3 protein. Of about 230,000 distinct CDR3 sequences listed, roughly an eighth are singletons. The specimen sequenced was blood, either unsorted or a sorted T cell fraction (not recorded which). The source of these receptors is a human donor who was either an allogeneic HSCT recipient or a stem cell or donor lymphocyte infusion donor (not recorded which). It is not recorded whose cells these are; they may come from a transplant donor.

There are many counts of this clonotype. The chain is built from TRBV5-1 and TRBJ2-7, with 14 bases matching TRBD2. Trimming removed 3 bases from V and 7 bases from J; junction bases left unmatched: 9. CDR3 length: 16 residues. Germline-derived CDR1 and CDR2 are SGHRS and YFSETQ. The CDR3 DNA reads as TGCGCCAGCAGCTCGGGACTAGCGGGAGCCCTCGGGGAGCAGTACTTC. Its protein is CASSSGLAGALGEQYF.

This clonotype has only a few counts. The rearrangement links TRBV12-3 or TRBV12-4 to TRBJ1-4; D is ambiguous. V was clipped by 5 bases and J by 4 bases, with 11 bases between them. The CDR3 is made up of 14 amino acids. The CDR3 DNA follows: TGTGCCAGCAGTCCAAGGGCGATTAATGAAAAACTGTTTTTT. Its protein is CASSPRAINEKLFF.

This chain's CDR3 is CASSPPGTSGTYNEQFF. CDR3 DNA sequence: TGTGCCAGCTCACCACCGGGGACTAGCGGGACCTACAATGAGCAGTTCTTC. This chain uses TRBV18 with TRBJ2-1; 13 bases are a match to TRBD2. CDR1 and CDR2 from the germline V gene are KGHSH and LQKENI. The V gene end was trimmed by 0 bases and the J gene end by 2 bases; junction bases not matched to a gene: 1. The CDR3 sequence is 17 residues long.

This clonotype was seen only a few times. This chain joins TRBV25-1 and TRBJ2-5; 9 bases match TRBD1. Germline-derived CDR1 and CDR2 are MGHDK and SYGVNS. The CDR3 has 15 amino acids. Unmatched junction bases numbered 6, after V lost 3 bases and J lost 4 bases. The CDR3 nucleotides read TGTGCCAGCAGTGATAGGGGGACAGGGAGAGAGACCCAGTACTTC. This encodes CASSDRGTGRETQYF.

The J gene is TRBJ1-5, the V gene TRBV18; D remains unclear. Between the trimmed V and J ends, which lost 3 bases and 0 bases, there was a span of 12 bases. The CDR3 covers 16 residues. In germline, CDR1 is KGHSH, CDR2 LQKENI. The CDR3 sequence is CASSPSDGYSNQPQHF. CDR3 coding DNA: TGTGCCAGCTCACCGAGCGACGGATATAGCAATCAGCCCCAGCATTTT.

This clonotype was recorded a few times. The chain uses TRBV6-5 and TRBJ1-2, with 9 bases that match TRBD1. The CDR3 totals 16 residues. V shed 2 bases and J 7 bases; nucleotides not matched to a gene: 11. The germline V gene encodes CDR1 MNHEY and CDR2 SVGAGI. The CDR3 reads CASSYAVGTGFGGYTF. CDR3 nucleotide sequence: TGTGCCAGCAGTTACGCCGTCGGGACAGGGTTCGGTGGCTACACCTTC.

The chain has TRBV7-2 and TRBJ2-5; weak D call: TRBD2 (6 bases). V was shortened by 5 bases and J by 2 bases, with 6 bases between the two germline ends. This CDR3 comprises 12 residues. The V gene's germline CDR1 is SGHTA and CDR2 FQGNSA. DNA for the CDR3: TGTGCCAGCAGCGCGGGGCAAGAGACCCAGTACTTC. Amino acids: CASSAGQETQYF.

This clonotype has a count of ten or more. The J gene is TRBJ2-7, the V gene TRBV5-1, with 8 bases that match TRBD2. The CDR3 sequence is 12 residues long. Per germline, CDR1 SGHRS and CDR2 YFSETQ. Losses at the gene ends were 7 bases for V and 3 bases for J; bases not matched to a gene: 3. CDR3 loop: CASREGNYEQYF. CDR3 sequence (DNA): TGCGCCAGCCGGGAGGGAAACTACGAGCAGTACTTC.

This clonotype appeared many times. The chain combines TRBV12-3 or TRBV12-4 with TRBJ2-3; tentative D call: TRBD1 (6 bases). The CDR3 is 15 amino acids. V shed 3 bases and J shed 5 bases, with 15 bases lying between them. CDR3 protein: CASSFGWGHQDTQYF. The CDR3 DNA reads TGTGCCAGCAGTTTCGGGTGGGGGCATCAAGATACGCAGTATTTT.

The V and J genes are TRBV20-1 and TRBJ2-1; perhaps TRBD2 as D (6 bases). The CDR3 length is 12 residues. Germline CDR1 reads DFQATT; CDR2 reads SNEGSKA (reference sequence). V was clipped by 3 bases and J by 5 bases, with 8 bases between them. This CDR3 is CSASVADNEQFF. For the CDR3, the DNA is TGCAGTGCTAGCGTAGCGGACAATGAGCAGTTCTTC.

The rearrangement links TRBV25-1 to TRBJ2-2; D could derive from TRBD1 or TRBD2 (5 bases each). V shed 1 base and J shed 5 bases, with 14 bases lying between them. Germline-derived CDR1 and CDR2 are MGHDK and SYGVNS. This CDR3 is built from 16 residues. The CDR3 loop is CASSEFGGDRTGELFF. The CDR3 region has the DNA TGTGCCAGCAGTGAATTTGGGGGAGATCGGACCGGGGAGCTGTTTTTT.

The J gene is TRBJ1-5, the V gene TRBV21-1; TRBD1 reflects the table's D call only, with no check against the DNA. TRBV21-1 is recorded as a pseudogene. The CDR3 is made up of 15 amino acids. The CDR3 DNA follows: TGTGCCAGCAGCAAATCCGGGACACCCGCCGGGCCCCAGCATTTT. It is translated as CASSKSGTPAGPQHF.

The chain combines TRBV25-1 with TRBJ2-3; TRBD1 matches 10 bases. The CDR3 covers 15 residues. Trimming cost V 6 bases and J 3 bases; bases outside gene matches: 6. Per the germline V gene, CDR1 is MGHDK and CDR2 is SYGVNS. The CDR3 DNA sequence: TGTGCCAGCAGGGGGTCGGGACAGGGGACAGATACGCAGTATTTT. This gives the protein CASRGSGQGTDTQYF. Together with reference TRBV25-1 and TRBJ2-3, the CDR3 gives the full variable domain: EADIYQTPRYLVIGTGKKITLECSQTMGHDKMYWYQQDPGMELHLIHYSYGVNSTEKGDLSSESTVSRIRTEHFPLTLESARPSHTSQYLCASRGSGQGTDTQYFGPGTRLTVL.

This clonotype was recorded a few times. The conserved final phenylalanine or tryptophan is absent from the CDR3, which likely points to a read error. The chain couples TRBV12-3 or TRBV12-4 to TRBJ2-5, with a tentative D call TRBD1 (6 bases). The V and J ends lost 3 bases and 3 bases respectively, with 11 bases between them. The CDR3 runs 14 residues. Here the CDR3 DNA reads TGTGCCAGCAGTTTTGGGGGCAAGGAAGAGACCCAGTACTCC. Its translation is CASSFGGKEETQYS.